Listed here are 25 T cell receptor beta chains from one sample, sequenced in a study of cytotoxic CD8 clonotypes in ibrutinib-treated CLL. Sequencing used immunoSEQ multiplex PCR; TCRdb keeps in-frame clones, though not all of them. The profile shows some 70,000 clones, about 63% of them singletons. The sequences come from PBMCs, collected after 12 months of ibrutinib treatment. The receptor source for this set is a human donor with chronic lymphocytic leukemia.

V is TRBV19 and J is TRBJ1-5; 7 nucleotides match TRBD1. J was trimmed by 3 bases and V by 4 bases; bases with no gene match: 3. Germline CDR1 and CDR2: LNHDA and SQIVND (reference sequence). This CDR3 has 14 amino acids. The CDR3 coding sequence is TGTGCCAGTAGTACAACAGGGGCCAATCAGCCCCAGCATTTT. It is translated as CASSTTGANQPQHF.

This clone was counted a single time. The chain recombines TRBV6-1 with TRBJ2-7, with D possibly matching TRBD1 (6 bases). The CDR3 runs to 13 residues. Germline V lookup: CDR1 MNHNS, CDR2 SASEGT. Trimming took 8 bases from V and 2 from J, leaving 13 bases between them. CDR3 protein: CASQAGTTYEQYF. Here the CDR3 DNA reads TGTGCCAGCCAAGCCGGGACAACCTACGAGCAGTACTTC.

The gene calls are TRBV27 and TRBJ1-1, with 8 bases aligning to TRBD1. The CDR3 spans 14 residues. Germline V gene sequence: CDR1 MNHEY, CDR2 SMNVEV (reference sequence). V trimming: 10 bases; J trimming: 3 bases; junction bases outside the gene matches: 10. The chain's CDR3 is CATRTGGTYTEAFF. The CDR3 nucleotides are TGTGCCACTAGAACAGGGGGAACTTACACTGAAGCTTTCTTT.

This clone was counted between two and nine times. The rearrangement links TRBV29-1 to TRBJ1-2, with 7 bases lining up with TRBD1. The CDR3 spans 14 residues. In germline, CDR1 is SQVTM, CDR2 ANQGSEA. J gave up 4 bases and V 5 bases, and 10 bases lay outside the gene matches. CDR3 region: CSVTPGGGAYGYTF. The CDR3 DNA reads as TGCAGCGTTACCCCGGGAGGGGGCGCCTATGGCTACACCTTC. Full variable domain (outside the CDR3, taken from reference TRBV29-1 and TRBJ1-2): SAVISQKPSRDICQRGTSLTIQCQVDSQVTMMFWYRQQPGQSLTLIATANQGSEATYESGFVIDKFPISRPNLTFSTLTVSNMSPEDSSIYLCSVTPGGGAYGYTFGSGTRLTVV.

Only a few counts were recorded for this clone. The rearrangement uses TRBV7-3 and TRBJ2-1; D may be TRBD1 or TRBD2 (6 bases each). The CDR3 has 15 amino acids. The ends were cut back, 5 bases at V and 4 bases at J, with 15 bases in the middle. Germline assignment: CDR1 SGHTA and CDR2 FQGTGA. The CDR3, as DNA: TGTGCCAGCAGCAACACCGGGGGCCCGTACAATGAGCAGTTCTTC. Amino acids: CASSNTGGPYNEQFF.

This sequence joins TRBV6-4 and TRBJ1-1; possible D gene TRBD1, 6 bases. Between the trimmed V and J ends, which lost 6 bases and 1 base, there was a span of 12 bases. This CDR3 region has 14 residues. Germline V gene lookup returns CDR1 MRHNA and CDR2 SNTAGT. Here the CDR3 reads CASSQGRGNTEAFF. The CDR3 DNA reads TGTGCCAGCAGCCAGGGGAGGGGGAACACTGAAGCTTTCTTT.

The rearrangement joins TRBV18 to TRBJ2-7, with 7 bases identical to TRBD1. V lost 4 bases to trimming and J lost 3 bases; unmatched junction nucleotides: 18. Germline V gene sequence: CDR1 KGHSH, CDR2 LQKENI. The CDR3 is made up of 18 amino acids. Here the CDR3 reads CASSQSQTGVRDHYEQYF. The CDR3 region has the DNA TGTGCCAGCTCACAGAGCCAAACAGGGGTTCGGGACCACTACGAGCAGTACTTC.

The chain recombines TRBV5-6 with TRBJ2-4; 7 bases fit TRBD2. Germline V gene data show CDR1 as SGHDT and CDR2 as YYEEEE. The junction had 15 bases not matched to a gene; V was cut back by 0 bases and J by 6 bases. The CDR3 has 18 residues. The CDR3 reads CASSLAGGWLPSINIQYF. CDR3 nucleotide sequence: TGTGCCAGCAGCTTGGCCGGGGGGTGGTTGCCAAGTATAAACATTCAGTACTTC.

The rearrangement joins TRBV18 to TRBJ2-2; TRBD1 is a possible D gene (6 bases). Germline-derived CDR1 and CDR2 are KGHSH and LQKENI. Trimming cost V 3 bases and J 0 bases, with 14 bases left between them. CDR3 length equals 17 residues. In DNA form, the CDR3 reads TGTGCCAGCTCACCCGGACAGCAGGGGACGAACACCGGGGAGCTGTTTTTT. This codes for CASSPGQQGTNTGELFF.

This chain connects TRBV5-1 to TRBJ2-4, with TRBD1 identical over 7 bases. CDR1 is SGHRS and CDR2 is YFSETQ in the germline V gene. V trimming: 2 bases; J trimming: 7 bases; junction bases outside the gene matches: 12. The CDR3 is made up of 16 amino acids. The CDR3: CASSLSGTAQANIQYF. The CDR3 nucleotides read TGCGCCAGCAGCTTATCCGGGACAGCCCAAGCGAACATTCAGTACTTC.

The chain uses TRBV30 and TRBJ1-2, with D possibly matching TRBD1 (5 bases). V was shortened by 4 bases and J by 3 bases, with 15 bases between the two germline ends. Germline V lookup: CDR1 GTSNPN, CDR2 SVGIG (reference sequence). The CDR3 has 14 amino acids. The CDR3 loop is CAWKPGLGDYGYTF. In DNA, the CDR3 is TGTGCCTGGAAACCAGGGCTCGGGGACTATGGCTACACCTTC. The whole variable domain, remainder taken from reference TRBV30 and TRBJ1-2, is SQTIHQWPATLVQPVGSPLSLECTVEGTSNPNLYWYRQAAGRGLQLLFYSVGIGQISSEVPQNLSASRPQDRQFILSSKKLLLSDSGFYLCAWKPGLGDYGYTFGSGTRLTVV.

There are a few counts of this clone. The DNA for the CDR3 is TGTGCCACCAGCAGAGATCGGATCAGCCTTAACGAGCAGTACTTC. Protein product: CATSRDRISLNEQYF. The chain recombines TRBV15 with TRBJ2-7; D gene uncertain. The CDR3 is 15 amino acids. V was clipped by 0 bases and J by 5 bases, with 14 bases between them. Germline V gene lookup returns CDR1 LNHNV and CDR2 YYDKDF (reference sequence). Drawing the rest from reference TRBV15 and TRBJ2-7, the complete variable domain is DAMVIQNPRYQVTQFGKPVTLSCSQTLNHNVMYWYQQKSSQAPKLLFHYYDKDFNNEADTPDNFQSRRPNTSFCFLDIRSPGLGDTAMYLCATSRDRISLNEQYFGPGTRLTVT.

The rearrangement uses TRBV28 and TRBJ1-3; possibly TRBD1 for D (6 bases). V was trimmed by 5 bases and J by 0 bases, leaving 14 bases between them. From germline, CDR1 is MDHEN and CDR2 SYDVKM. The CDR3 has 16 amino acids. CDR3 DNA sequence: TGTGCCAGCAGTACCTCAGGGGTGGGCTCTGGAAACACCATATATTTT. The encoded protein is CASSTSGVGSGNTIYF. Full variable domain (remainder filled in from reference TRBV28 and TRBJ1-3): DVKVTQSSRYLVKRTGEKVFLECVQDMDHENMFWYRQDPGLGLRLIYFSYDVKMKEKGDIPEGYSVSREKKERFSLILESASTNQTSMYLCASSTSGVGSGNTIYFGEGSWLTVV.

This chain uses TRBV19 with TRBJ1-1; D is unclear. Germline V gene sequence: CDR1 LNHDA, CDR2 SQIVND (reference sequence). This CDR3 comprises 11 residues. V lost 7 bases to trimming and J lost 5 bases, with 8 bases between them. The chain's CDR3 is CASNRGTEAFF. DNA of the CDR3: TGTGCCAGTAACCGGGGAACTGAAGCTTTCTTT.

The CDR3 is CASSLFGPREGNTIYF. CDR3 nucleotides: TGTGCCAGCAGTTTATTCGGACCGAGGGAGGGAAACACCATATATTTT. The chain employs TRBV28 and TRBJ1-3, with unresolved D. CDR1 and CDR2 (germline): MDHEN, SYDVKM. The V and J ends lost 1 base and 4 bases respectively, with 14 bases between them. This CDR3 region has 16 residues.

The gene calls are TRBV6-6 and TRBJ2-2; 9 bases match TRBD1. Trimming removed 6 bases from V and 5 bases from J; junction bases left unmatched: 7. Looked up from germline, CDR1 is MNHNY and CDR2 is SVGAGI (reference sequence). The CDR3 consists of 15 residues. The CDR3 bases are TGTGCCAGCAGAACTCCGGGACAGGGAACCGGGGAGCTGTTTTTT. Its protein product is CASRTPGQGTGELFF.

This clone came up a few times. The CDR3 coding sequence is TGTGCCAGCAGCAAAACAGGGAGCGGGATGAACACTGAAGCTTTCTTT. Translating it yields CASSKTGSGMNTEAFF. The chain is built from TRBV9 and TRBJ1-1; D might be TRBD1 (6 bases). Between the trimmed V and J ends, which lost 4 bases and 0 bases, there was a span of 16 bases. Germline V gene lookup returns CDR1 SGDLS and CDR2 YYNGEE. The CDR3 spans 16 residues.

This chain uses TRBV6-6 with TRBJ1-1, with D tentatively TRBD1 (5 bases). V shed 0 bases and J shed 4 bases, with 9 bases lying between them. Germline assignment: CDR1 MNHNY and CDR2 SVGAGI (reference sequence). The CDR3 runs to 14 residues. In DNA, the CDR3 is TGTGCCAGCAGTTACTCGTCTCAGGGCACTGAAGCTTTCTTT. Translated: CASSYSSQGTEAFF.

This rearrangement joins TRBV27 to TRBJ1-5, with TRBD1 as a possible D gene (5 bases). The V end lost 5 bases, the J end lost 2 bases, and 16 bases lay between the germline ends. This CDR3 has 16 amino acids. Germline CDR1 MNHEY, CDR2 SMNVEV (reference sequence). The CDR3 DNA reads TGTGCCAGCAGTGGGGCTGGGGGAGGTGGCAATCAGCCCCAGCATTTT. This translates into CASSGAGGGGNQPQHF.

This clone was counted between two and nine times. V usage is TRBV7-9 and J usage is TRBJ1-5, with D possibly being TRBD1 (6 bases). The CDR3 is made up of 14 amino acids. The V gene lost 5 bases and the J gene lost 10 bases, with 18 bases spanning the gap. From germline, CDR1 is SEHNR and CDR2 FQNEAQ (reference sequence). CDR3 coding DNA: TGTGCCAGCAGCCCTCTGGGGGGCGCCTCCCCCCAGCATTTT. This sequence encodes CASSPLGGASPQHF.

This clone occurred once. The chain couples TRBV11-2 to TRBJ2-4; the D gene is possibly TRBD2 (7 bases). The CDR3 has 16 amino acids. Deletions cut 4 bases from V and 4 bases from J, with 17 bases between. Germline V gene lookup returns CDR1 SGHAT and CDR2 FQNNGV. DNA of the CDR3: TGTGCCAGCAGCTCTAGTCTGGGGGGGCGAAAAAACATTCAGTACTTC. This gives the protein CASSSSLGGRKNIQYF.

The CDR3 coding sequence is TGTGCCAGCAGCTTCTCCCGCCCAGGGGCCGGGGAGACCCAGTACTTC. It translates to CASSFSRPGAGETQYF. The gene calls are TRBV11-2 and TRBJ2-5; D perhaps matches TRBD1 (6 bases). The CDR3 consists of 16 residues. V was cut by 3 bases and J by 5 bases, with 19 bases left in between. Per germline, CDR1 SGHAT and CDR2 FQNNGV.

The CDR3 here is CASSSGLAGGFYNEQFF. The CDR3 DNA reads TGTGCCAGCAGCTCAGGCCTAGCGGGGGGATTCTACAATGAGCAGTTCTTC. The chain couples TRBV11-3 to TRBJ2-1; TRBD2 agrees at 11 bases. The CDR3 totals 17 residues. Trimming at V came to 4 bases and at J to 3 bases, leaving 8 bases not matched to a gene. Germline values: CDR1 SGHNT, CDR2 YENEEA.

This clone was counted between two and nine times. The same CDR3 also results from other DNA sequences found in this sample. The chain has TRBV5-5 and TRBJ1-1, with a possible D match to TRBD1 (6 bases). The CDR3 loop spans 14 amino acids. CDR1 SGHKS and CDR2 YYEKEE come from the germline V gene (reference sequence). Trimming pared 2 bases from V and 0 bases from J, leaving 8 bases between. For the CDR3, the DNA is TGTGCCAGCAGCTTAGGACAGATGAACACTGAAGCTTTCTTT. This gives the protein CASSLGQMNTEAFF.

There are a few counts of this clone. V is TRBV19 and J is TRBJ1-5; 7 positions agree with TRBD1. The germline V gene has CDR1 LNHDA and CDR2 SQIVND (reference sequence). V trimming: 5 bases; J trimming: 5 bases; junction bases outside the gene matches: 12. This CDR3 has 16 amino acids. The CDR3 is CASSLKTGSRDQPQHF. The CDR3 nucleotides are TGTGCCAGTAGTCTAAAGACAGGGTCAAGGGATCAGCCCCAGCATTTT.